This T cell receptor beta chain was observed in a study of blood T cell repertoires in COVID-19 (TCRdb year 2020). For the wider study: Collaborator samples came from the United States, Italy and Spain and covered acute and convalescent phases of COVID-19. The prospective study material was composed of cDNA or gDNA derived from T cells, B-cell-depleted T cells, or PBMCs. Subjects who had been exposed to COVID-19, were actively infected with it, or had recovered from it provided the deeply sampled blood TCRbeta repertoires that made up the dataset. A freely available public database, intended as a resource for researchers studying the immune response to SARS-CoV-2, is where the repertoires were released. Samples came from the ongoing ImmuneRACE study (first 160 participants) plus 1,254 subjects from 6 global collaborators. A de-identified subject ID, COVID-19 status, age in years and sex were almost always included in the sample metadata. Where available, HLA class I and class II types were taken from metadata supplied by the sample provider and were not determined by assay-based typing.

The study at large found these results: The amount of clinical and demographic metadata varied by source and participant and was provided uncurated.

Regarding this clone: The antigen this receptor binds is unknown. Base qualities are not at hand, and no much larger clone is one base apart.

Each collaborating institution followed its own protocols to collect whole blood in K2EDTA tubes. Collaborator samples were shipped for TCRbeta analysis as frozen whole blood, isolated PBMCs, or DNA extracted from either sample type. TCRbeta CDR3 regions were amplified from genomic DNA by means of the immunoSEQ Assay, a bias-controlled multiplex PCR. Processing in the source paper ran as follows. Within the assay, amplification of reference gene primers was used to estimate how many nucleated cells each sample contained. Sequence reads were collapsed and filtered to measure the absolute abundance of every unique TCRbeta CDR3 rearrangement. For each sample, productive Simpson clonality was calculated as the square root of Simpson's diversity index over productive rearrangements. TCRdb re-hosts the immuneACCESS table, in-frame sequences only. Its copies lack some clones; in the studies checked, an unresolved V gene accounts for under half of them, and the cause for the rest is not known. V, J and clone size were drawn from that table, and D and trimming were deduced from the DNA. Present in this sample are 120,000 or so clones, 85% of which were seen just once. The ten largest clones represent approximately 6.6% of the sample.

The V and J ends are trimmed by 1 base and 3 bases, leaving 19 bases between them. The CDR1 and CDR2 encoded by the germline V gene are MGHDK and SYGVNS. Taken from cysteine to phenylalanine, the CDR3 has 17 residues. Kept here is only the CDR3 DNA, which spans 51 bases and is read in frame from base 1. Material: peripheral blood. The sequence was obtained from a man at least 80 years old with active or convalescent COVID-19. The sequence links TRBV25-1 to TRBJ2-7; the D region possibly corresponds to TRBD2 (6 bases align). The CDR3 has the sequence CASSESPSAAYHYEQYF. The DNA is as follows: TGTGCCAGCAGTGAATCCCCTAGCGCAGCATACCACTACGAGCAGTACTTC.